This T cell receptor (beta chain) was sequenced during a study of T cell changes during pregnancy in multiple sclerosis (dated 2019 in TCRdb). General notes on the study: In women with multiple sclerosis, the researchers looked at how the T cell repertoire shifted as pregnancy progressed.

Preparation of the library involved the immunoSEQ multiplex PCR assay. In its TCRdb copy, this immuneACCESS table keeps in-frame sequences only and misses some clones. Where compared with another copy, unresolved V genes explain less than half of these, and the others have no known cause. The sample table holds 70,000 to 95,000 clones, of which 94% were seen once. Of the sample, roughly 1.7% is held by the ten largest clones. Sequences MDHEN (CDR1) and SYDVKM (CDR2) are obtained from the germline V gene. The CDR3 holds 17 amino acids from the cysteine to the phenylalanine. Only CDR3 DNA remains: 51 bases, in frame from the first base. The V and J ends are trimmed by 8 bases and 3 bases, leaving 26 bases between them. With respect to this clone: Its recognized antigen is unknown. No per-base quality is available; no much larger clone lies one base away.

The receptor comes from a female donor in good health, enrolled as a control in a pregnancy study. The rearranged segments are TRBV28 and TRBJ2-7; TRBD1 is a weak D gene call, 6 bases matching. Specimen: peripheral blood, collected after pregnancy. The CDR3 region: CASGNKVGARSYYEQYF. The DNA sequence follows: TGTGCCAGCGGAAATAAGGTGGGGGCTCGTTCCTACTACGAGCAGTACTTC. The reference TRBV28 and TRBJ2-7 proteins fill in what lies around the CDR3, so the full variable domain reads DVKVTQSSRYLVKRTGEKVFLECVQDMDHENMFWYRQDPGLGLRLIYFSYDVKMKEKGDIPEGYSVSREKKERFSLILESASTNQTSMYLCASGNKVGARSYYEQYFGPGTRLTVT.